This TCR beta chain emerged from a study of blood T cell repertoires in COVID-19. Looking at the study overall: COVID-19 samples from acute and convalescent phases originated in the United States, Italy and Spain.

Under the authors' procedure: Reference gene primer amplification yielded estimated nucleated cell counts. The protocol was immunoSEQ multiplex PCR, while the TCRdb copy is restricted to in-frame clones and leaves out a portion. V, J and clone size derive from that table, while D and trimming were established from the DNA sequence. The sample contains about 120,000 clones, about four fifths of which appear only once. V gave up 4 bases and J gave up 7 bases, with 17 bases separating them. Per germline, CDR1 SGHAT and CDR2 FQDESV (reference sequence). The CDR3 has 15 amino acids. The receptor was derived from a man between 60 and 75 years old with acute or convalescent COVID-19. The sequenced material came from peripheral blood. The chain couples TRBV11-1 to TRBJ2-1; no clear D. The CDR3 nucleotides read TGTGCCAGCAGCTCTGCCTGGCATCTACTAAATGAGCAGTTCTTC. Translated, it gives CASSSAWHLLNEQFF.